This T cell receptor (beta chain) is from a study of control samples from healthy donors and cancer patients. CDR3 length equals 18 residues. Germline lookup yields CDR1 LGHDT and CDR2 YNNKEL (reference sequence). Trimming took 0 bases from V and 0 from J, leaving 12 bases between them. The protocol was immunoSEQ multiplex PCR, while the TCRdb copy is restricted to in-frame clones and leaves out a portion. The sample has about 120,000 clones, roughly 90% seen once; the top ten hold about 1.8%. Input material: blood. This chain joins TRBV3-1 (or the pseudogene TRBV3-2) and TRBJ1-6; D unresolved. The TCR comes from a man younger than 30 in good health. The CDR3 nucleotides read TGTGCCAGCAGCCAAGAGGGCTATCCTAGCTCCTATAATTCACCCCTCCACTTT. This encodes CASSQEGYPSSYNSPLHF.